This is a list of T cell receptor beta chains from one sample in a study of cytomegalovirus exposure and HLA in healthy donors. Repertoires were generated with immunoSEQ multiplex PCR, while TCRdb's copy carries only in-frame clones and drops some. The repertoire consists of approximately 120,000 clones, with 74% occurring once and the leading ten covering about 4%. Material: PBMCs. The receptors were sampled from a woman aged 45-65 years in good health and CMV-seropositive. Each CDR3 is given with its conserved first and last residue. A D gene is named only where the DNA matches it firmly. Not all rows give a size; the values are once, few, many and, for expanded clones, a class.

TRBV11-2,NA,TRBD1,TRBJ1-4,CASSGDRGRIKLFF,TGTGCCAGCAGCGGGGACAGGGGGCGCATAAAACTGTTTTTT
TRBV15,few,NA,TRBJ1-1,CATSGHIRLNTEAFF,TGTGCCACCAGCGGCCACATACGCCTGAACACTGAAGCTTTCTTT
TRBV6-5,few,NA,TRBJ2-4,CASSPTSTNIQYF,TGTGCCAGCAGTCCGACTAGTACCAACATTCAGTACTTC
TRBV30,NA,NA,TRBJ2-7,CAWNQGITYEQYF,TGTGCCTGGAATCAGGGGATTACCTACGAGCAGTACTTC
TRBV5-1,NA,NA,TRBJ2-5,CASSYRSQETQYF,TGCGCCAGCAGCTATCGGAGCCAAGAGACCCAGTACTTC
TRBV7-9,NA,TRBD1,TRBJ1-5,CASSLWTGFGNQPQHF,TGTGCCAGCAGCCTCTGGACAGGCTTCGGCAATCAGCCCCAGCATTTT
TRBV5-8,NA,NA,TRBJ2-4,CASSLEPNPPKNIQYF,TGTGCCAGCAGCTTGGAGCCAAATCCCCCCAAAAACATTCAGTACTTC
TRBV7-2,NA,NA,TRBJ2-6,CASSLQGALAGANVLTF,TGTGCCAGCAGCCTGCAAGGGGCCCTTGCGGGGGCCAACGTCCTGACTTTC
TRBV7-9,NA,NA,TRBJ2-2,CASSQQGSRRTGELFF,TGTGCCAGCAGCCAGCAGGGGTCTCGGCGGACCGGGGAGCTGTTTTTT
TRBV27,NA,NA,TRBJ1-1,CASSLSGTHMNTEAFF,TGTGCCAGCAGTTTATCGGGGACACACATGAACACTGAAGCTTTCTTT
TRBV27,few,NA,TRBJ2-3,CASNRGGGRADTQYF,TGTGCCAGCAACAGAGGGGGTGGTAGGGCAGATACGCAGTATTTT
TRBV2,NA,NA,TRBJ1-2,CASTAGGTNYGYTF,TGTGCCAGCACTGCGGGGGGTACTAACTATGGCTACACCTTC
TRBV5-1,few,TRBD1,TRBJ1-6,CASSLVHRGTVNSPLHF,TGCGCCAGCAGCCTTGTGCACCGCGGGACAGTTAATTCACCCCTCCACTTT
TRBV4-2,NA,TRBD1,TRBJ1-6,CASSLSTGSSNSPLHF,TGTGCCAGCAGTTTATCGACAGGGTCATCTAATTCACCCCTCCACTTT
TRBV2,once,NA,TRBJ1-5,CASSADYSNQPQHF,TGTGCCAGCTCGGCGGACTATAGCAATCAGCCCCAGCATTTT
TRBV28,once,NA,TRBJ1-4,CASSFGGEEVEKLFF,TGTGCCAGCAGTTTCGGGGGGGAGGAGGTTGAAAAACTGTTTTTT
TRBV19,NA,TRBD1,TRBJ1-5,CASSMEEGAKGPQHF,TGTGCCAGTAGTATGGAGGAGGGGGCGAAGGGCCCCCAGCATTTT
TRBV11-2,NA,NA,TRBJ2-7,CASSLGGGPYEQQYF,TGTGCCAGCAGCTTAGGAGGAGGCCCTTACGAGCAGCAGTACTTC
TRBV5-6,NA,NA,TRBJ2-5,CASSPAAHAETQYF,TGTGCCAGCAGCCCGGCGGCGCATGCGGAGACCCAGTACTTC
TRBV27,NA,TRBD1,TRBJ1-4,CASSVRQGREKLFF,TGTGCCAGCAGTGTTAGACAGGGGCGGGAAAAACTGTTTTTT
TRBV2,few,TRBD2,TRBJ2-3,CASSESGEFSTDTQYF,TGTGCCAGCAGTGAAAGCGGGGAGTTTAGCACAGATACGCAGTATTTT
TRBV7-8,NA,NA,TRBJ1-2,CASSPGEGGWYGYTF,TGTGCCAGCAGCCCCGGGGAGGGTGGATGGTATGGCTACACCTTC
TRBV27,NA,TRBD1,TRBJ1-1,CASSLSRDRGSEAFF,TGTGCCAGCAGTTTAAGCCGGGACAGGGGGTCTGAAGCTTTCTTT
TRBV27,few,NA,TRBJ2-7,CASSPTGSYEQYF,TGTGCCAGCAGTCCGACAGGTTCCTACGAGCAGTACTTC
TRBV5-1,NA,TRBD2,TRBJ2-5,CASSLGASGQTGETQYF,TGCGCCAGCAGCTTGGGCGCTAGCGGGCAAACCGGGGAGACCCAGTACTTC
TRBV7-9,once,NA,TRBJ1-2,CASSLSQGNYGYTF,TGTGCCAGCAGCTTATCCCAGGGTAACTATGGCTACACCTTC
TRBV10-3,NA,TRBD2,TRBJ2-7,CAIRKTSGGNYEQYF,TGTGCCATCAGGAAGACTAGCGGGGGGAACTACGAGCAGTACTTC
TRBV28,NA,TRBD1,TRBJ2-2,CASSSGQGYTGELFF,TGTGCCAGCAGTTCGGGACAGGGGTACACCGGGGAGCTGTTTTTT
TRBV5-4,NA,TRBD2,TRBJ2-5,CASSFTSGQETQYF,TGTGCCAGCAGCTTCACTAGCGGCCAAGAGACCCAGTACTTC
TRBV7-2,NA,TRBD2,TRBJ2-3,CASSLGLAGATDTQYF,TGTGCCAGCAGCTTAGGACTAGCGGGGGCGACAGATACGCAGTATTTT
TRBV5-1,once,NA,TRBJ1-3,CASSLGAVGNTIYF,TGCGCCAGCAGCTTGGGGGCAGTTGGAAACACCATATATTTT
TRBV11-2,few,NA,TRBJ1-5,CASSSFGGEDQPQHF,TGTGCCAGCAGCTCCTTCGGGGGGGAGGATCAGCCCCAGCATTTT
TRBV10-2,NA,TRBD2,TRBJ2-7,CASTNPGGSDEQYF,TGCGCCAGCACGAATCCGGGGGGGAGTGACGAGCAGTACTTC
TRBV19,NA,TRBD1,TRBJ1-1,CASRVQGVPEAFF,TGTGCCAGTAGAGTACAGGGGGTACCGGAAGCTTTCTTT
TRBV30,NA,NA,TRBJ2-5,CAWSTLVAETQYF,TGTGCCTGGAGCACCCTAGTAGCGGAGACCCAGTACTTC
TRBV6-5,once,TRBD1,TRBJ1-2,CASNPGQGFYGYTF,TGTGCCAGCAATCCGGGACAGGGATTCTATGGCTACACCTTC
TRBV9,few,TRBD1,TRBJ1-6,CASSDRDSPNSPLHF,TGTGCCAGCAGCGACCGGGACAGTCCTAATTCACCCCTCCACTTT
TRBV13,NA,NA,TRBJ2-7,CASSLGARSEQYF,TGTGCCAGCAGCTTAGGGGCCAGGTCCGAGCAGTACTTC
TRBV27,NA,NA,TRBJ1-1,CASTPGLNTEAFF,TGTGCCAGCACCCCAGGGTTGAACACTGAAGCTTTCTTT
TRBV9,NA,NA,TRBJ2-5,CASSVEQGIYETQYF,TGTGCCAGCAGCGTAGAGCAGGGGATCTACGAGACCCAGTACTTC
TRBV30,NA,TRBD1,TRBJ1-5,CAWTTGAGGSQPQHF,TGTGCCTGGACTACAGGGGCCGGAGGGAGTCAGCCCCAGCATTTT
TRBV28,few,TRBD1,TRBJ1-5,CASSGGQGTYSNQPQHF,TGTGCCAGCAGTGGGGGACAGGGAACATATAGCAATCAGCCCCAGCATTTT
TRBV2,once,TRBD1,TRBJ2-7,CASSLEGQGAYEQYF,TGTGCCAGCAGTCTAGAGGGACAGGGGGCCTACGAGCAGTACTTC
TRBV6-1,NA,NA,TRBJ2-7,CASSKSRDFAYEQYF,TGTGCCAGCAGTAAAAGCCGCGATTTTGCCTACGAGCAGTACTTC
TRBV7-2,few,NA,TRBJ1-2,CASSLVFRTGQDGYTF,TGTGCCAGCAGCTTAGTTTTTAGAACAGGGCAGGACGGCTACACCTTC
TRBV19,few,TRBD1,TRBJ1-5,CASIQGGIGNQPQHF,TGTGCCAGTATCCAGGGGGGCATCGGCAATCAGCCCCAGCATTTT
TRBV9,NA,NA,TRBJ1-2,CASSVVRGSYGYTF,TGTGCCAGCAGCGTAGTCAGGGGTAGCTATGGCTACACCTTC